This T cell receptor beta chain was captured by sequencing in a study of blood T cell repertoires in COVID-19. Looking at the study overall: Sources were T cells, B-cell-depleted T cells, or PBMCs; the material itself was cDNA or gDNA.

CDR3 length: 14 residues. Trimming removed 0 bases from V and 8 bases from J, with 16 bases in between. From germline, CDR1 is SQVTM and CDR2 ANQGSEA. Cohorts were assigned according to the clinical history that participants reported. Symptom resolution, clearance, or two negative PCRs marked donors in Cohort 3 as recovered. This table comes from immunoSEQ multiplex PCR, and its TCRdb copy is limited to in-frame clones, with some not included. The sample includes around 200,000 clones, 75% to 90% of them seen just once. Sequenced sample: PBMCs or T cells enriched from blood (not recorded which). The sequence came from a young man who had recovered from COVID-19. V is TRBV29-1 and J is TRBJ1-1, with D perhaps TRBD1 (6 bases). The CDR3 nucleotides are TGCAGCGTTGAAGATTTGTCGGTAGGGGGAGAAGCTTTCTTT. The encoded protein is CSVEDLSVGGEAFF. Full variable domain (outside the CDR3, taken from reference TRBV29-1 and TRBJ1-1): SAVISQKPSRDICQRGTSLTIQCQVDSQVTMMFWYRQQPGQSLTLIATANQGSEATYESGFVIDKFPISRPNLTFSTLTVSNMSPEDSSIYLCSVEDLSVGGEAFFGQGTRLTVV.